This TCR beta chain was obtained from a study of control samples from healthy donors and cancer patients. Assay: immunoSEQ multiplex PCR; the TCRdb copy retains only in-frame clones and omits some. The sample has some 96,000 clones; 93% are singletons. The germline V and J ends were trimmed by 2 bases and 1 base, with 8 bases remaining between them. From germline, CDR1 is GTSNPN and CDR2 SVGIG (reference sequence). This CDR3 has 13 amino acids. In this sample, this clone turned up a few times. The origin of this receptor is a man in his late teens or twenties in good health. The sequencing sample was made of blood. The gene calls are TRBV30 and TRBJ1-1; D may be TRBD1 (5 bases). The CDR3: CAWSRQRNTEAFF. CDR3 nucleotides: TGTGCCTGGAGTCGACAGAGGAACACTGAAGCTTTCTTT.